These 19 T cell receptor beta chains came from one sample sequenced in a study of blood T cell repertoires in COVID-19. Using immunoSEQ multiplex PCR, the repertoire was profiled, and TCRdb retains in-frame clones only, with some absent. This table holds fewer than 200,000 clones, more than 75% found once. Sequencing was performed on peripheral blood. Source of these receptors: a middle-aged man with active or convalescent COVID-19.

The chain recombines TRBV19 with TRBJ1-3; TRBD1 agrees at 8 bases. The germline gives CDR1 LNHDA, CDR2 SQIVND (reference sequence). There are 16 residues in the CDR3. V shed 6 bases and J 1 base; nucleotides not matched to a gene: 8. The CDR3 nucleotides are TGTGCCAGTAGAAAGGGGCAGGGGGCATCTGGAAACACCATATATTTT. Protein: CASRKGQGASGNTIYF. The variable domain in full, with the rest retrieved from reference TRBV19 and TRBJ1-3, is DGGITQSPKYLFRKEGQNVTLSCEQNLNHDAMYWYRQDPGQGLRLIYYSQIVNDFQKGDIAEGYSVSREKKESFPLTVTSAQKNPTAFYLCASRKGQGASGNTIYFGEGSWLTVV.

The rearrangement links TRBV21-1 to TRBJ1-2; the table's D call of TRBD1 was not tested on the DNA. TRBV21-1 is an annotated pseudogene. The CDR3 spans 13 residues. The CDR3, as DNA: TGTGCCAGCAGCAAAATCCAATCATATGGCTACACCTTC. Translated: CASSKIQSYGYTF.

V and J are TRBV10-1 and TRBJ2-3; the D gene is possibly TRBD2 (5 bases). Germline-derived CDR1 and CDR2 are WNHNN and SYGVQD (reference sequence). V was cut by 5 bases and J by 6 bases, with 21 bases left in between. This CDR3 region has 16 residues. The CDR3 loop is CASSPGLIPEVDTQYF. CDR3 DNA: TGCGCCAGCAGTCCCGGACTGATTCCAGAGGTGGATACGCAGTATTTT.

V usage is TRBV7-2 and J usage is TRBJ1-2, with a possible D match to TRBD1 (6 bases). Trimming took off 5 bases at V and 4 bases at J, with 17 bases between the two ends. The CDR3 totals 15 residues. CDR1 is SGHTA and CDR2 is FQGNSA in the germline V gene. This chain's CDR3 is CASSPQGPGSYGYTF. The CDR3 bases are TGTGCCAGCAGCCCACAGGGCCCGGGAAGCTATGGCTACACCTTC.

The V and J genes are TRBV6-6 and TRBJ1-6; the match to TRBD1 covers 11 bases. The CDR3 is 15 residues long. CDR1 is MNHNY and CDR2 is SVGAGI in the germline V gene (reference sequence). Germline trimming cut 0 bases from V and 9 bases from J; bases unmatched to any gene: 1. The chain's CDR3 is CASSYSGTGGSPLHF. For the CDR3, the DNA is TGTGCCAGCAGTTACTCGGGGACAGGGGGTTCACCCCTCCACTTT.

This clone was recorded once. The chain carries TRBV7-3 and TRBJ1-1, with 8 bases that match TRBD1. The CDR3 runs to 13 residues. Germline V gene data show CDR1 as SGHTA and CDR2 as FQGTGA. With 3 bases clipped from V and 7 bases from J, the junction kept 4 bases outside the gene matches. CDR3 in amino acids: CASSFDRGSEAFF. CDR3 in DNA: TGTGCCAGCAGCTTTGACAGGGGCAGTGAAGCTTTCTTT.

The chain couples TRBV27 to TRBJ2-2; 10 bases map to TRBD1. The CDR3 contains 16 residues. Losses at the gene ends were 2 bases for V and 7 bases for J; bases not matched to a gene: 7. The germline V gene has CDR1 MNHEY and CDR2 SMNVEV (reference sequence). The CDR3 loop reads CASSLPPGQGIGELFF. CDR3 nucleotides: TGTGCCAGCAGTTTACCGCCGGGACAGGGGATCGGGGAGCTGTTTTTT.

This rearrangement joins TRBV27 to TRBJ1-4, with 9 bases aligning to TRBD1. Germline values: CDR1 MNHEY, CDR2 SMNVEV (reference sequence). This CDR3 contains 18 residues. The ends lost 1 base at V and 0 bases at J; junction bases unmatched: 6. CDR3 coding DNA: TGTGCCAGCAGTTTATTCGGGTGGACAGGGGCAACTAATGAAAAACTGTTTTTT. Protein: CASSLFGWTGATNEKLFF.

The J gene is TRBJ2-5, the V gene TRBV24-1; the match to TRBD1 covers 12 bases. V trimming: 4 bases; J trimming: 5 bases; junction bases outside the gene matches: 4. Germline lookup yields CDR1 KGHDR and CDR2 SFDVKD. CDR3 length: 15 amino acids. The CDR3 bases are TGTGCCACCAGTGAAGGGACAGGGGGCGCGGAGACCCAGTACTTC. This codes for CATSEGTGGAETQYF.

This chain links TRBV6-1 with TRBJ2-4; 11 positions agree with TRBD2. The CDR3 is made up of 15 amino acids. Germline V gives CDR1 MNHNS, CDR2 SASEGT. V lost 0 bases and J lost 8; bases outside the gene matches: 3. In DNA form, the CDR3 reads TGTGCCAGCAGTGAAGCTAGCGGGGGGGCTGACATTCAGTACTTC. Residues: CASSEASGGADIQYF.

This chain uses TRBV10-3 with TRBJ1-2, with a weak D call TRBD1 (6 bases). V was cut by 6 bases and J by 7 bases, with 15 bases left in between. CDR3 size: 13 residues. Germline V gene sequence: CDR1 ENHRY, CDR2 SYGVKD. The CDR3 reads CAIRGRDKGGYTF. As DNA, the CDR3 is TGTGCCATCAGGGGCCGGGACAAAGGTGGCTACACCTTC.

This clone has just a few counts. The CDR3 protein is CAWRREHLLYF. The CDR3, as DNA: TGTGCCTGGAGGCGGGAGCACCTACTATATTTT. J is TRBJ1-3 and V is TRBV30; no reliable D call. The germline CDR1 and CDR2 sequences are GTSNPN and SVGIG (reference sequence). Between the trimmed V and J ends, which lost 3 bases and 14 bases, there was a span of 14 bases. The CDR3 totals 11 residues.

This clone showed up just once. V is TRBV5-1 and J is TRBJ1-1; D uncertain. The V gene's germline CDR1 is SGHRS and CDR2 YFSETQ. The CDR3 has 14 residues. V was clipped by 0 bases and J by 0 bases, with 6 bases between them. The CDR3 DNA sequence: TGCGCCAGCAGCTTGGCAGGCATGAACACTGAAGCTTTCTTT. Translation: CASSLAGMNTEAFF.

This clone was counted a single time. The CDR3 sequence: CATSETTGGGYTF. The CDR3 nucleotides read TGTGCCACCAGTGAAACTACAGGGGGGGGCTACACCTTC. The chain is built from TRBV24-1 and TRBJ1-2, with TRBD1 matching over 8 bases. The CDR3 contains 13 residues. V trimming: 4 bases; J trimming: 8 bases; junction bases outside the gene matches: 5. Germline CDR1 and CDR2: KGHDR and SFDVKD.

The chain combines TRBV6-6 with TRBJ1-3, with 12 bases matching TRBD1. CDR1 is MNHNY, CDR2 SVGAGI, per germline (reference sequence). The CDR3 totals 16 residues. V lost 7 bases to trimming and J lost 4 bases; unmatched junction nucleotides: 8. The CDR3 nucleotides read TGTGCCAGCACCCTGGGACAGGGGGCTTCGGGAAACACCATATATTTT. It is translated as CASTLGQGASGNTIYF.

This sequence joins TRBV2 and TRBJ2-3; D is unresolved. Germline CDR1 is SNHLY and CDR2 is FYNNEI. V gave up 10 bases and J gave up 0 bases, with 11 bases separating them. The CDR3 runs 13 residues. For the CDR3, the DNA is TGTGCCACCCCGAAGAGTAGCACAGATACGCAGTATTTT. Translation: CATPKSSTDTQYF. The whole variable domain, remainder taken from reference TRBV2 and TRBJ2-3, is EPEVTQTPSHQVTQMGQEVILRCVPISNHLYFYWYRQILGQKVEFLVSFYNNEISEKSEIFDDQFSVERPDGSNFTLKIRSTKLEDSAMYFCATPKSSTDTQYFGPGTRLTVL.

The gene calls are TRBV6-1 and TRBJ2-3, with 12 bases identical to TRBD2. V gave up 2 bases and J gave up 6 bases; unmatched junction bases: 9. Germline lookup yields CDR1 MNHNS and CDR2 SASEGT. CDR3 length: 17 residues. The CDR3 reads CASSELRLAGGPDTQYF. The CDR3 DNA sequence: TGTGCCAGCAGTGAACTCCGGCTAGCGGGGGGGCCTGATACGCAGTATTTT.

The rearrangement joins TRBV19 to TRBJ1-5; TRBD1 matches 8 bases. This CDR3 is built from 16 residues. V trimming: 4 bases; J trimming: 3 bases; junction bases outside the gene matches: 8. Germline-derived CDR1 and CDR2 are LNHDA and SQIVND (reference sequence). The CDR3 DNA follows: TGTGCCAGTAGTACCCGGACAGGGTCTGTCAATCAGCCCCAGCATTTT. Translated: CASSTRTGSVNQPQHF. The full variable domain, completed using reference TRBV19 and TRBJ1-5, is DGGITQSPKYLFRKEGQNVTLSCEQNLNHDAMYWYRQDPGQGLRLIYYSQIVNDFQKGDIAEGYSVSREKKESFPLTVTSAQKNPTAFYLCASSTRTGSVNQPQHFGDGTRLSIL.

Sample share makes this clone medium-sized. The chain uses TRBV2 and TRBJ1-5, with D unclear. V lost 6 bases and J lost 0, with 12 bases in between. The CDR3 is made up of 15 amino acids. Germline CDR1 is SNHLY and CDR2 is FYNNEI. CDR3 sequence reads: CASSVERNSNQPQHF. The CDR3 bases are TGTGCCAGCAGCGTTGAGCGGAATAGCAATCAGCCCCAGCATTTT.